The rows below give T cell receptor beta chains drawn from one sample of a study of blood T cell repertoires in COVID-19. TCRdb's copy holds only in-frame clones and misses some; the assay was immunoSEQ multiplex PCR. The sample carries about 200,000 clones, 70% to 90% recorded once. The sample was PBMCs or T cells enriched from blood (not recorded which). The origin of the receptors is a young woman who had recovered from COVID-19. Both conserved end residues are part of each CDR3. D genes are given only for firm matches. Not all rows give a size; the values are once, few, many and, for expanded clones, a class.

TRBJ2-3	TRBD1	TRBV7-2	-	CASSLWGQGPDTQYF	TGTGCCAGCAGCTTATGGGGACAGGGACCAGATACGCAGTATTTT
TRBJ1-1	-	TRBV18	-	CASSPPIRGNTEAFF	TGTGCCAGCTCACCACCTATTCGGGGGAACACTGAAGCTTTCTTT
TRBJ2-3	-	TRBV24-1	-	CATSDIGTGRVADTQYF	TGTGCCACCAGTGATATAGGAACAGGGAGGGTGGCAGATACGCAGTATTTT
TRBJ1-5	-	TRBV4-1	-	CASSQATRDQPQHF	TGCGCCAGCAGCCAAGCAACCAGGGATCAGCCCCAGCATTTT
TRBJ2-3	TRBD1	TRBV27	-	CASYRGPEDTQYF	TGTGCCAGTTACAGGGGACCGGAGGATACGCAGTATTTT
TRBJ1-1	TRBD1	TRBV5-4	-	CASSWRDRGRNTEAFF	TGTGCCAGCAGCTGGCGGGACAGGGGTAGGAACACTGAAGCTTTCTTT
TRBJ2-3	-	TRBV3-1/TRBV3-2	-	CASSQGRVRADTQYF	TGTGCCAGCAGCCAAGGGCGAGTACGGGCAGATACGCAGTATTTT
TRBJ1-6	-	TRBV27	-	CASSLFSQNNSPLHF	TGTGCCAGCAGTTTATTCTCACAAAATAATTCACCCCTCCACTTT
TRBJ1-2	TRBD1	TRBV2	-	CASSATGWDYGYTF	TGTGCCAGCAGTGCGACAGGGTGGGACTATGGCTACACCTTC
TRBJ2-3	TRBD2	TRBV4-1	few	CASSQERGLGRSDTQYF	TGCGCCAGCAGCCAAGAGAGGGGACTAGGGAGATCGGATACGCAGTATTTT
TRBJ1-2	-	TRBV3-1/TRBV3-2	-	CASSQGSGVNGYTF	TGTGCCAGCAGCCAAGGGTCAGGGGTAAATGGCTACACCTTC
TRBJ1-5	-	TRBV19	-	CASSIDISNQPQHF	TGTGCCAGTAGTATCGACATCAGCAATCAGCCCCAGCATTTT
TRBJ2-7	TRBD1	TRBV30	-	CAWSTGTGAYEQYF	TGTGCCTGGAGTACCGGGACAGGGGCCTACGAGCAGTACTTC
TRBJ2-1	TRBD2	TRBV9	-	CASSPQQGLAGGLGEQFF	TGTGCCAGCAGCCCTCAACAGGGACTAGCGGGGGGGCTAGGGGAGCAGTTCTTC
TRBJ2-3	-	TRBV28	-	CASSLLSERATQYF	TGTGCCAGCAGTTTATTAAGCGAGCGGGCTACGCAGTATTTT
TRBJ2-3	TRBD2	TRBV7-6	-	CASRPRLAGGTDTQYF	TGTGCCAGCAGACCTAGACTAGCGGGGGGGACAGATACGCAGTATTTT
TRBJ1-1	TRBD1	TRBV2	-	CASNPDRLMNTEAFF	TGTGCCAGCAACCCGGACAGGCTGATGAACACTGAAGCTTTCTTT
TRBJ1-2	TRBD1	TRBV10-3	-	CAISESTGGNILDYGYTF	TGTGCCATCAGTGAGTCGACAGGGGGCAACATTCTAGACTATGGCTACACCTTC
TRBJ2-3	TRBD1	TRBV7-9	-	CASSFRQGATDTQYF	TGTGCCAGCAGCTTCCGACAGGGGGCGACAGATACGCAGTATTTT
TRBJ2-7	-	TRBV5-4	-	CASSLGRDEQYF	TGTGCCAGCAGCTTGGGCCGCGACGAGCAGTACTTC
TRBJ2-3	-	TRBV7-2	once	CASSLSWGGSSTDTQYF	TGTGCCAGCAGCTTATCGTGGGGCGGTTCTAGCACAGATACGCAGTATTTT
TRBJ1-2	TRBD1	TRBV30	few	CAWTAQGAGDGYTF	TGTGCCTGGACCGCACAGGGGGCGGGGGATGGCTACACCTTC
TRBJ2-5	TRBD1	TRBV2	-	CASSAGYYRGRETQYF	TGTGCCAGCAGTGCGGGCTATTACAGGGGGCGGGAGACCCAGTACTTC
TRBJ2-1	-	TRBV14	-	CASSPRVGTYNEQFF	TGTGCCAGCAGCCCCAGGGTTGGGACCTACAATGAGCAGTTCTTC
TRBJ1-1	TRBD1	TRBV25-1	-	CASSEYFTGQEGFTEAFF	TGTGCCAGCAGTGAATATTTCACCGGACAGGAGGGGTTCACTGAAGCTTTCTTT
TRBJ1-2	TRBD1	TRBV6-5	-	CASRPTGRGYTF	TGTGCCAGCAGGCCGACAGGGCGTGGCTACACCTTC
TRBJ2-3	-	TRBV5-1	-	CASSLGLAITNTQYF	TGCGCCAGCAGCTTGGGGCTAGCTATTACAAATACGCAGTATTTT
TRBJ1-5	-	TRBV29-1	-	CSVRQDSNQPQHF	TGCAGCGTTCGACAGGATTCGAATCAGCCCCAGCATTTT
TRBJ1-2	TRBD1	TRBV19	-	CASSIPGTGVNYGYTF	TGTGCCAGTAGTATACCCGGGACAGGGGTTAACTATGGCTACACCTTC
TRBJ2-7	TRBD1	TRBV4-2	-	CASSRPGTGIAYEQYF	TGTGCCAGCTCAAGACCGGGGACAGGGATTGCGTACGAGCAGTACTTC
TRBJ1-2	TRBD1	TRBV19	-	CASSVQGARYGYTF	TGTGCCAGTAGTGTACAGGGGGCACGGTATGGCTACACCTTC
TRBJ2-7	-	TRBV5-6	-	CASSFRTNPSYEQYF	TGTGCCAGCAGCTTTAGGACTAATCCCTCCTACGAGCAGTACTTC
TRBJ1-6	-	TRBV6-1	few	CASSEPYSSYNSPLHF	TGTGCCAGCAGTGAACCCTACAGCTCCTATAATTCACCCCTCCACTTT
TRBJ1-6	-	TRBV7-2	-	CASSLWNAGRSPLHF	TGTGCCAGCAGCTTATGGAACGCAGGGAGGTCACCCCTCCACTTT
TRBJ2-7	TRBD1	TRBV6-2/TRBV6-3	few	CASSGAGGSYEQYF	TGTGCCAGCAGTGGCGCAGGGGGCTCCTACGAGCAGTACTTC
TRBJ2-7	-	TRBV18	-	CASSPSSGEQYF	TGTGCCAGCTCACCATCTTCCGGCGAGCAGTACTTC
TRBJ1-1	-	TRBV11-2	-	CASSLGPRGKGTEAFF	TGTGCCAGCAGCTTAGGCCCCCGGGGTAAAGGCACTGAAGCTTTCTTT
TRBJ2-3	-	TRBV9	-	CASSPDGGTDTQYF	TGTGCCAGCAGCCCAGACGGGGGCACAGATACGCAGTATTTT
TRBJ1-4	-	TRBV7-6	-	CASSLDGTNEKLFF	TGTGCCAGCAGCTTGGACGGGACAAATGAAAAACTGTTTTTT
TRBJ1-2	-	TRBV2	-	CASSDWTESNGYTF	TGTGCCAGCAGCGACTGGACAGAGTCAAATGGCTACACCTTC
TRBJ1-2	TRBD1	TRBV5-1	few	CASSLGGTGKLYGYTF	TGCGCCAGCAGCTTGGGAGGGACAGGGAAACTATATGGCTACACCTTC
TRBJ1-5	-	TRBV2	-	CASSLTDNQPQHF	TGTGCCAGCAGCTTGACAGATAATCAGCCCCAGCATTTT
TRBJ2-5	-	TRBV27	-	CASSSWETGETQYF	TGTGCCAGCAGTTCTTGGGAAACAGGGGAGACCCAGTACTTC
TRBJ2-5	-	TRBV18	-	CASSLARQESQYF	TGTGCCAGCTCATTAGCTCGCCAAGAGTCCCAGTACTTC